A selection of T cell receptor beta chains follows, all from one sample in a study of blood T cells in healthy people across ages. TCRdb analysed the 5' RACE reads with MiXCR anew, one entry per CDR3 protein. Seen here are about 630,000 distinct CDR3 sequences, roughly 21% observed once, and the top ten hold roughly 3.6%. Sequenced material: blood. The source is a man aged 65 to 79 in good health. Both conserved end residues are part of each CDR3. A D gene is named only where the DNA matches it firmly. A row's size may be missing; if present it is once, few, many or a size class.

>few|TRBJ2-4|TRBV12-3/TRBV12-4|NA|12
TGTGCCAGCGGGGCCGCGACAAACATTCAGTACTTC
CASGAATNIQYF
>few|TRBJ2-1|TRBV19|TRBD2|17
TGTGCCAGTAGTCCCCGGGGTGGTAGCGGGATGAAAGAGGAGCAGTTCTTC
CASSPRGGSGMKEEQFF
>many|TRBJ2-5|TRBV11-1|NA|12
TGTGCCAGCAGCTTAGCTTCCGGGACCCAGTACTTC
CASSLASGTQYF
>few|TRBJ2-1|TRBV27|TRBD2|15
TGTGCCAGCTGCCAGGGACTAGCGGGGTACAATGAGCAGTTCTTC
CASCQGLAGYNEQFF
>NA|TRBJ2-1|TRBV28|TRBD2|18
TGTGCCAGCAGTTTAGGACTAGCGGGAGCAGGCCCCTACAATGAGCAGTTCTTC
CASSLGLAGAGPYNEQFF
>NA|TRBJ2-5|TRBV18|NA|14
TGTGCCAGCTCATCGGACAGCTCCCAAGAGACCCAGTACTTC
CASSSDSSQETQYF
>NA|TRBJ1-2|TRBV7-2|NA|13
TGTGCCAGCAGCCCACGAGGACGGGAGGGCTACACCTTC
CASSPRGREGYTF
>NA|TRBJ2-3|TRBV7-9|TRBD1|15
TGTGCCAGCAACTTACAGGGGGTCAACACAGATACGCAGTATTTT
CASNLQGVNTDTQYF
>NA|TRBJ2-3|TRBV7-3|TRBD2|13
TGTGCCAGCAGCCCCAGCGGGGGGAATACGCAGTATTTT
CASSPSGGNTQYF
>NA|TRBJ1-4|TRBV6-5|NA|14
TGTGCCAGCACCCGAGGGGGGAGTGGGGAAAAACTGTTTTTT
CASTRGGSGEKLFF
>NA|TRBJ1-4|TRBV4-1|TRBD1|15
TGCGCCAGCAGCCAAGGTGCAGGGGGCGAGGAAAAACTGTTTTTT
CASSQGAGGEEKLFF
>NA|TRBJ2-5|TRBV3-1|NA|11
TGTGCCAGCAGCCAAGGAGATAGAGGGGACTTC
CASSQGDRGDF
>few|TRBJ2-1|TRBV7-6|TRBD2|18
TGTGCCAGCAGCTTAGAAGGGACTAGCGGTATCTCCTACAATGAGCAGTTCTTC
CASSLEGTSGISYNEQFF
>few|TRBJ2-1|TRBV9|TRBD2|16
TGTGCCAGCAACCTAGCGGGAGGGAGCTCCTACAATGAGCAGTTCTTC
CASNLAGGSSYNEQFF
>NA|TRBJ1-1|TRBV4-3|NA|14
TGCGCCAGCAGCCAAGGAAGAGTGGGCTCTGAAGCTTTCTTT
CASSQGRVGSEAFF
>NA|TRBJ2-1|TRBV12-5|TRBD2|15
TGTGCTAGTGGTTTGGCTAGCGGGGGATACAATGAGCAGTTCTTC
CASGLASGGYNEQFF
>few|TRBJ2-1|TRBV4-2|NA|15
TGTGCCAGCAGCCAAGACTCGGGAGCGGCCAATGAGCAGTTCTTC
CASSQDSGAANEQFF
>NA|TRBJ2-3|TRBV20-1|TRBD2|21
TGCAGTGCTAGAGAGCTGGCTGGCGGGACTAGCGGGAGGGAGGGGTCTGATACGCAGTATTTT
CSARELAGGTSGREGSDTQYF
>many|TRBJ2-5|TRBV10-3|NA|12
TGTGCCATCAGTGATCGTAGGGAGACCCAGTACTTC
CAISDRRETQYF
>NA|TRBJ2-7|TRBV6-1|TRBD1|14
TGTGCCAGCAGGGGACAGGGGCTATCCTACGAGCAGTACTTC
CASRGQGLSYEQYF
>NA|TRBJ2-5|TRBV12-3/TRBV12-4|TRBD2|15
TGTGCCAGCAGTTCCTGGGAGGGGCAGAGAGAGACCCAGTACTTC
CASSSWEGQRETQYF
>few|TRBJ2-7|TRBV28|TRBD2|16
TGTGCCAGCAGTTCACAGGGGACTAGCGGGAGCTACGAGCAGTACTTC
CASSSQGTSGSYEQYF
>NA|TRBJ2-1|TRBV7-9|TRBD2|16
TGTGCCAGCAGCCCCATGCCGGGAGGCCTATACAATGAGCAGTTCTTC
CASSPMPGGLYNEQFF
>NA|TRBJ2-3|TRBV5-1|TRBD2|15
TGCGCCAGCAGCTTGAGCGGGAGGATCGCAGATACGCAGTATTTT
CASSLSGRIADTQYF
>NA|TRBJ2-2|TRBV7-7|NA|14
TGTGCTAGCAGCCCGGCAGGGAACACCGGGGAGCTGTTTTTT
CASSPAGNTGELFF
>NA|TRBJ2-7|TRBV30|NA|12
TGTGCCTGGATCAGGGACCCCTACGAGCAGTACTTC
CAWIRDPYEQYF
>once|TRBJ2-7|TRBV4-1|NA|15
TGCGCCAGCAGCCAATCCGGGACTCCGGGGTATGAGCAGTACTTC
CASSQSGTPGYEQYF
>few|TRBJ2-5|TRBV7-6|TRBD2|14
TGTGCCAGCCTCGACCGGGGGGTTCAAGAGACCCAGTACTTC
CASLDRGVQETQYF
>NA|TRBJ2-3|TRBV5-1|TRBD1|15
TGCGCCAGCAGCAAAGACAGGGCCGACACAGATACGCAGTATTTT
CASSKDRADTDTQYF
>NA|TRBJ1-3|TRBV10-3|NA|14
TGTGCCATCAGTGGTCAGGAGTTTGTAAACACCATATATTTT
CAISGQEFVNTIYF
>few|TRBJ1-5|TRBV28|NA|14
TGTGCCAGCGGACTGACAGTTAGCAATCAGCCCCAGCATTTT
CASGLTVSNQPQHF
>few|TRBJ2-1|TRBV6-6|TRBD1|15
TGTGCCAGCAGTTACGGGGGACAGGGTTGGAATGAGCAGTTCTTC
CASSYGGQGWNEQFF